This T cell receptor (beta chain) was sequenced for a study of T-cell reconstitution after alpha-beta-depleted transplantation in children. The study's findings and limits: Reportedly, roughly two months post-transplant, alpha-beta T cells arose from several hundred expanded graft clones. After transplant, high TCRbeta diversity at day 60 in some patients arose from surviving recipient T cells and thymic progenitors.

Remarks on this clonotype: Its target is unknown.

The germline V gene has CDR1 SGHTA and CDR2 FQGNSA. With 5 bases removed from V and 0 bases from J, the gap between germline ends came to 13 bases. The CDR3 has 15 residues. Preparing the TCRbeta library involved the use of unique molecular identifiers. MiXCR was run by TCRdb on the PCR reads, yielding one entry per CDR3 protein. The table has 95,000 to 150,000 distinct CDR3 sequences, more than 20% seen once. The clonotype was recovered from a male patient between 2 and 10 years old who had a stem cell transplant for chronic granulomatous disease, so the T cells may come from the graft donor. V usage is TRBV7-2 and J usage is TRBJ1-1; D may be TRBD1 (6 bases). Sequencing was performed on PBMCs, mostly from graft donor cells, taken 180 days after TCRalphabeta/CD19-depleted stem cell transplant. CDR3 DNA: TGTGCCAGCAGCGGACGGACAGTGTTGAACACTGAAGCTTTCTTT. Protein product: CASSGRTVLNTEAFF.